The rows below give T cell receptor beta chains drawn from one sample of a study of neurological immune-mediated disorders. Each CDR3 protein gets one entry after TCRdb re-called the 5' RACE reads with MiXCR. Of tens of thousands of distinct CDR3 sequences in the sample, roughly a tenth were seen once. The sample taken for sequencing was PBMCs. The receptors originated from a man aged 25-45 years in good health. CDR3s include the opening cysteine and the closing phenylalanine or tryptophan. A D gene is named only where the DNA matches it firmly. The listing skips clone size in some rows; elsewhere it reads once, few, many or a size class.

TRBJ2-1 many . TRBV3-1 TGTGCCAGCAGCCAAGATCCTGGGGATGGGAATGAGCAGTTCTTC CASSQDPGDGNEQFF
TRBJ1-5 few . TRBV6-6 TGTGCCAGCACCCTAGGGCCGGGACTGAAGCCCGATCAGCCCCAGCATTTT CASTLGPGLKPDQPQHF
TRBJ2-1 few . TRBV7-9 TGTGCCAGCAGCCTTGCTGACAATGAGCAGTTCTTC CASSLADNEQFF
TRBJ2-3 many . TRBV7-6 TGTGCCAGCAGCTATCTAGGGGAGGCAGATACGCAGTATTTT CASSYLGEADTQYF
TRBJ2-3 many TRBD1 TRBV10-3 TGTGCCACCGGACAGGGGGCTAGGGCAGATACGCAGTATTTT CATGQGARADTQYF
TRBJ2-7 many . TRBV7-2 TGTGCCAGCAGCTCTGGCCTAGGCTTCTACGAGCAGTACTTC CASSSGLGFYEQYF
TRBJ2-1 many . TRBV7-9 TGTGCCAGCAGCTTAGGCGACAATGAGCAGTTCTTC CASSLGDNEQFF
TRBJ2-3 . . TRBV20-1 TGCAGTGCTCTCTCACCGGGGCACAGGGCCTCAGGAGATACGCAGTATTTT CSALSPGHRASGDTQYF
TRBJ2-3 many TRBD2 TRBV15 TGTGCCACCAGCAGGGGACTAGCCTCTGATACGCAGTATTTT CATSRGLASDTQYF
TRBJ2-7 many TRBD1 TRBV5-1 TGCGCCAGCAGACAGGGACAGGGGGTCCACGAGCAGTACTTC CASRQGQGVHEQYF
TRBJ2-1 many . TRBV7-2 TGTGCCAGCAGTCTTGACTACAATGAGCAGTTCTTC CASSLDYNEQFF
TRBJ2-7 many TRBD1 TRBV27 TGTGCCAGCAGTCGCCGGGACAGCTACGAGCAGTACTTC CASSRRDSYEQYF
TRBJ2-7 many TRBD2 TRBV20-1 TGCAGTGCTAGAGGTTCCTTACTAGCGGTGTACGAGCAGTACTTC CSARGSLLAVYEQYF
TRBJ2-1 . TRBD2 TRBV25-1 TGTGCCAGCAGTGAAACCCTAGCGGGAGAGTTCTTC CASSETLAGEFF
TRBJ1-3 many . TRBV5-1 TGCGCCAGCAGCTTGGATTTTACAGGGACCGGAAACACCATATATTTT CASSLDFTGTGNTIYF
TRBJ2-1 many TRBD1 TRBV28 TGTGCCAGCAGCAAGGACAGGAGGAATGAGCAGTTCTTC CASSKDRRNEQFF
TRBJ2-1 . TRBD2 TRBV5-1 TGCGCCAGCAGCGTCGGACTAGCGGGAGTTTGGAATGAGCAGTTCTTC CASSVGLAGVWNEQFF
TRBJ2-5 many TRBD1 TRBV6-5 TGTGCCAGCAGTTCCCCCTGGGACAGGTCTAGGGGGACCCAGTACTTC CASSSPWDRSRGTQYF
TRBJ2-1 many TRBD2 TRBV5-1 TGCGCCAGCACCTGGGGGGAGGGCCGTGAGCAGTTCTTC CASTWGEGREQFF
TRBJ2-3 many . TRBV20-1 TGCAGTGCTAGAGAAGGAACTAGCAGCACAGATACGCAGTATTTT CSAREGTSSTDTQYF
TRBJ2-7 many TRBD2 TRBV27 TGTGCCAGCAGCCCAACCACTAGCGGGAGGGCCTACGAGCAGTACTTC CASSPTTSGRAYEQYF
TRBJ2-7 . TRBD2 TRBV19 TGTGCCAGTAGTTCGTCGGCTAGCGGATACTACGAGCAGTACTTC CASSSSASGYYEQYF
TRBJ2-1 many TRBD2 TRBV2 TGTGCCAGCAGTCAACTAGCGGGAGAGCACAATGAGCAGTTCTTC CASSQLAGEHNEQFF